A single sample gave rise to the 20 T cell receptor beta chains below, sequenced in a study of T cell repertoires in cytomegalovirus infection. Each CDR3 protein is one row after TCRdb ran MiXCR on the reads. The data show about 310,000 distinct CDR3 sequences, under 20% seen once. Sequencing input: PBMCs. The receptor set was obtained from a human donor in good health (CMV status not recorded). Some clones in this sample may be carry-over from other donors' samples.

This clonotype was found a few times. For the CDR3, the DNA is TGTGCCAGCAGCCAAGATCTGGAACAGCCCCAGCATTTT. Amino acid sequence: CASSQDLEQPQHF. The chain employs TRBV4-2 and TRBJ1-5, with D uncertain. V dropped 0 bases and J dropped 7 bases, with 7 bases sitting between them. Per germline, CDR1 LGHNA and CDR2 YNFKEQ. The CDR3 is made up of 13 amino acids.

The CDR3 DNA reads as TGTGCCAGCAGCCGGTCGACAGGGGAAAGTATTACTGAAGCTTTCTTT. Its protein is CASSRSTGESITEAFF. The chain employs TRBV4-2 and TRBJ1-1; 8 bases are shared with TRBD1. The germline CDR1 and CDR2 sequences are LGHNA and YNFKEQ. The CDR3 has 16 residues. With 4 bases clipped from V and 5 bases from J, the junction kept 12 bases outside the gene matches.

This clonotype was recorded at least ten times. The gene calls are TRBV12-3 or TRBV12-4 and TRBJ1-4; a possible D gene is TRBD1 (5 bases). CDR3 size: 16 residues. V lost 3 bases, J lost 3 bases, and 14 bases lay in between. In DNA form, the CDR3 reads TGTGCCAGCAGTTTGGCACCTGGGGGGTCTAATGAAAAACTGTTTTTT. This gives the protein CASSLAPGGSNEKLFF.

This clonotype was counted ten times or more. This chain joins TRBV7-2 and TRBJ1-1, with D perhaps matching TRBD1 (5 bases). Between the trimmed V and J ends, which lost 3 bases and 5 bases, there was a span of 16 bases. The CDR3 length is 15 residues. CDR1 is SGHTA and CDR2 is FQGNSA in the germline V gene. The CDR3 sequence: CASSLGIGRATEAFF. As DNA, the CDR3 is TGTGCCAGCAGCTTGGGCATCGGCAGGGCTACTGAAGCTTTCTTT.

In its sample, this clonotype was seen many times. This chain connects TRBV5-6 to TRBJ1-1; TRBD1 might be the D (5 bases). Germline V gives CDR1 SGHDT, CDR2 YYEEEE. V was pared by 4 bases and J by 1 base, with 8 bases between. This CDR3 contains 13 residues. The CDR3 nucleotides read TGTGCCAGCAGCCCGGGGACGAACACTGAAGCTTTCTTT. Amino acids: CASSPGTNTEAFF.

The CDR3 reads CATSRDWGHRQETQYF. The CDR3 nucleotides read TGTGCCACCAGCAGAGATTGGGGACACCGGCAAGAGACCCAGTACTTC. The rearrangement links TRBV15 to TRBJ2-5; possibly TRBD1 for D (6 bases). CDR1 is LNHNV and CDR2 is YYDKDF in the germline V gene (reference sequence). The CDR3 spans 16 residues. V was clipped by 0 bases and J by 2 bases, with 13 bases between them.

The chain joins TRBV7-9 to TRBJ2-6, with 9 bases matching TRBD1. Germline-derived CDR1 and CDR2 are SEHNR and FQNEAQ (reference sequence). This CDR3 is built from 17 residues. V gave up 5 bases and J gave up 7 bases; unmatched junction bases: 12. The CDR3 sequence: CASSKHRGRLGANVLTF. CDR3 in DNA: TGTGCCAGCAGCAAACACAGGGGGCGGCTAGGAGCCAACGTCCTGACTTTC.

This clonotype appeared many times. This chain joins TRBV7-2 and TRBJ2-7; the D gene is possibly TRBD2 (6 bases). The V gene's germline CDR1 is SGHTA and CDR2 FQGNSA. CDR3 length: 18 amino acids. Trimming pared 3 bases from V and 3 bases from J, leaving 24 bases between. In DNA, the CDR3 is TGTGCCAGCAGCTTTTCAATCAACCGGGGACTCCAGAACTACGAGCAGTACTTC. Translating it yields CASSFSINRGLQNYEQYF. Full variable domain (missing parts from reference TRBV7-2 and TRBJ2-7): GAGVSQSPSNKVTEKGKDVELRCDPISGHTALYWYRQSLGQGLEFLIYFQGNSAPDKSGLPSDRFSAERTGGSVSTLTIQRTQQEDSAVYLCASSFSINRGLQNYEQYFGPGTRLTVT.

The chain is built from TRBV19 and TRBJ1-2; D is perhaps TRBD1 (6 bases). From germline, CDR1 is LNHDA and CDR2 SQIVND (reference sequence). V was clipped by 5 bases and J by 0 bases, with 13 bases between them. The CDR3 runs 15 residues. The CDR3 sequence is CASSVSGEANYGYTF. Written as DNA, the CDR3 is TGTGCCAGTAGTGTCTCAGGGGAGGCTAACTATGGCTACACCTTC.

The chain carries TRBV20-1 and TRBJ1-4; no firm D call. V was trimmed by 0 bases and J by 3 bases, leaving 14 bases between them. CDR3 size: 16 residues. Germline assignment: CDR1 DFQATT and CDR2 SNEGSKA (reference sequence). In nucleotides, the CDR3 is TGCAGTGCTAGAGATCGGCCAGGAAGATCTAATGAAAAACTGTTTTTT. This encodes CSARDRPGRSNEKLFF.

This clonotype was seen more than once but under ten times. V and J are TRBV18 and TRBJ1-3; D is unresolved. Trimming shortened V by 4 bases and J by 4 bases, and 8 bases separated the two germline ends. Per the germline V gene, CDR1 is KGHSH and CDR2 is LQKENI. The CDR3 spans 13 residues. CDR3 coding DNA: TGTGCCAGCTCACAGGGTACCGGAAACACCATATATTTT. Its translation: CASSQGTGNTIYF.

In this sample, this clonotype turned up a few times. The chain combines TRBV4-1 with TRBJ2-1; 9 bases map to TRBD2. Trimming cost V 1 base and J 8 bases; bases outside gene matches: 3. This CDR3 region has 14 residues. Germline values: CDR1 MGHRA, CDR2 YSYEKL. This chain's CDR3 is CASSQVRGGHEQFF. In nucleotides, the CDR3 is TGCGCCAGCAGCCAAGTGCGGGGGGGCCATGAGCAGTTCTTC.

This clonotype was seen ten or more times. The gene calls are TRBV15 and TRBJ1-6; D gene ambiguous. CDR3 size: 15 residues. Between the trimmed V and J ends, which lost 0 bases and 7 bases, there was a span of 10 bases. The germline V gene encodes CDR1 LNHNV and CDR2 YYDKDF (reference sequence). CDR3 sequence (DNA): TGTGCCACCAGCAGAGAATCGGGCGAGAATTCACCCCTCCACTTT. It yields the protein CATSRESGENSPLHF.

The sample holds many counts of this clonotype. This sequence joins TRBV6-2 or TRBV6-3 and TRBJ2-7; TRBD1 is a possible D gene (6 bases). Germline-derived CDR1 and CDR2 are MNHEY and SVGEGT. The ends were cut back, 6 bases at V and 6 bases at J, with 18 bases in the middle. CDR3 size: 14 residues. DNA of the CDR3: TGTGCCAGCAGATCGGGACACGGGTTTTTCGAGCAGTACTTC. The encoded protein is CASRSGHGFFEQYF.

The chain recombines TRBV27 with TRBJ2-2; tentative D call: TRBD1 (6 bases). The V and J ends lost 6 bases and 3 bases respectively, with 14 bases between them. This CDR3 spans 15 amino acids. Germline V gene lookup returns CDR1 MNHEY and CDR2 SMNVEV (reference sequence). The CDR3 here is CASREQGSDTGELFF. Written as DNA, the CDR3 is TGTGCCAGCAGAGAGCAGGGGAGCGACACCGGGGAGCTGTTTTTT.

V and J are TRBV4-1 and TRBJ2-3; D gene uncertain. CDR1 and CDR2 from the germline V gene are MGHRA and YSYEKL. The CDR3 spans 14 residues. V dropped 1 base and J dropped 3 bases, with 8 bases sitting between them. CDR3 DNA sequence: TGCGCCAGCAGCCAAGTCGTCGTGACAGATACGCAGTATTTT. This translates into CASSQVVVTDTQYF.

This chain uses TRBV28 with TRBJ2-5; 10 positions match TRBD2. CDR3 length: 19 residues. With V trimmed by 6 bases and J by 2 bases, 18 bases remained unmatched. Germline CDR1 reads MDHEN; CDR2 reads SYDVKM. The CDR3 loop is CASSLPTGASGGLQETQYF. For the CDR3, the DNA is TGTGCCAGCAGCCTACCGACCGGGGCTAGCGGGGGTTTACAAGAGACCCAGTACTTC. Full variable domain (remainder filled in from reference TRBV28 and TRBJ2-5): DVKVTQSSRYLVKRTGEKVFLECVQDMDHENMFWYRQDPGLGLRLIYFSYDVKMKEKGDIPEGYSVSREKKERFSLILESASTNQTSMYLCASSLPTGASGGLQETQYFGPGTRLLVL.

The chain employs TRBV19 and TRBJ1-1; 7 nucleotides agree with TRBD1. The CDR3 is 12 amino acids. The trim removed 4 bases at V and 8 bases at J, leaving 4 bases unmatched. CDR1 is LNHDA and CDR2 is SQIVND in the germline V gene (reference sequence). The chain's CDR3 is CASSSLDREAFF. CDR3 nucleotide sequence: TGTGCCAGTAGTAGCCTGGACAGGGAAGCTTTCTTT. Full variable domain (rest looked up from reference TRBV19 and TRBJ1-1): DGGITQSPKYLFRKEGQNVTLSCEQNLNHDAMYWYRQDPGQGLRLIYYSQIVNDFQKGDIAEGYSVSREKKESFPLTVTSAQKNPTAFYLCASSSLDREAFFGQGTRLTVV.

In its sample, this clonotype was seen many times. This chain joins TRBV7-2 and TRBJ1-5; 9 bases are a match to TRBD1. This CDR3 contains 14 residues. Germline CDR1 is SGHTA and CDR2 is FQGNSA. After removal of 5 bases from V and 4 bases from J, the junction contained 3 bases not matched to a gene. DNA for the CDR3: TGTGCCAGCAGCATGACAGGGGGGAATCAGCCCCAGCATTTT. This codes for CASSMTGGNQPQHF. Supplemented by reference TRBV7-2 and TRBJ1-5, the full variable domain reads GAGVSQSPSNKVTEKGKDVELRCDPISGHTALYWYRQSLGQGLEFLIYFQGNSAPDKSGLPSDRFSAERTGGSVSTLTIQRTQQEDSAVYLCASSMTGGNQPQHFGDGTRLSIL.

The table lists this clonotype with many counts. The V gene is TRBV7-9, the J gene TRBJ2-7; perhaps D is TRBD1 or TRBD2 (5 bases each). The ends were cut back, 4 bases at V and 5 bases at J, with 15 bases in the middle. CDR3 length: 14 residues. In germline, CDR1 is SEHNR, CDR2 FQNEAQ (reference sequence). This CDR3 is CASSSLEGFNEQYF. As DNA, the CDR3 is TGTGCCAGCAGCTCACTCGAGGGGTTTAACGAGCAGTACTTC.